This section outlines one T cell receptor beta chain sequence together with its context. Antigen unknown. This sample is part of a study of CD8+ T cells in alopecia areata. Whole-study context: Twice a day, 5 to 10 mg of oral tofacitinib was administered to treated patients. After 6 to 18 months of tofacitinib, follow-up continued 6 months off drug. Findings of the study overall: Higher clonality was seen in lesional scalp than in normal scalp, especially in alopecia totalis/universalis.

Germline lookup yields CDR1 SGHKS and CDR2 YYEKEE (reference sequence). V lost 1 base and J lost 0, with 8 bases in between. The CDR3 length is 14 residues. Sequencing relied on a cDNA template that was reverse transcribed from extracted RNA. Repertoires were generated with immunoSEQ multiplex PCR, while TCRdb's copy carries only in-frame clones and drops some. In the table there are around 140,000 clones, over 80% of which are singletons. The rearrangement links TRBV5-5 to TRBJ2-7; D remains ambiguous. The sample was CD8+ T cells sorted from blood, taken at week 0. The TCR comes from a human donor with alopecia areata. The CDR3, as DNA: TGTGCCAGCAGCTTGTCCAGTTACTCCTACGAGCAGTACTTC. Translating gives CASSLSSYSYEQYF.